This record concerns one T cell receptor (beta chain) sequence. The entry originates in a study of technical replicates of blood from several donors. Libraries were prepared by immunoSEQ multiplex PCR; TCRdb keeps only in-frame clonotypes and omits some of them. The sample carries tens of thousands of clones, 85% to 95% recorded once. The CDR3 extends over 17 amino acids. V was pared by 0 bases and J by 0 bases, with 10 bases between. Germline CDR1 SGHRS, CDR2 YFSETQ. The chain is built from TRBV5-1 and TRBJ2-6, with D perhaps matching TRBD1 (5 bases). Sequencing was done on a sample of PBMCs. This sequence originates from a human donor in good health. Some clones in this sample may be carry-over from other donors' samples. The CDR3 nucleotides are TGCGCCAGCAGCTTGGCGTCAGGGAACTCTGGGGCCAACGTCCTGACTTTC. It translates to CASSLASGNSGANVLTF.